This T cell receptor beta chain was documented in a study of Tregs in tolerant kidney transplant recipients. Sequencing was performed with immunoSEQ multiplex PCR; in TCRdb, only in-frame clones are kept and a portion is missing. The sample yields 45,000 or so clones, roughly nine tenths seen once. Recipients received nonmyeloablative bone marrow transplants from related graft donors, with transient mixed chimerism. To note about this clone: Its target is not known.

The V end was cut by 4 bases, the J end by 2 bases, with 13 bases between. CDR3 length: 15 residues. Germline assignment: CDR1 SGHDT and CDR2 YYEEEE. General observations from the study: Changing PCR primers prevented nucleotide comparison between some patients' samples. Antigen-driven expansion was suggested because donor-specific Tregs expanded more than all Tregs in tolerant patients.

The chain joins TRBV5-6 to TRBJ2-1; possibly TRBD1 for D (6 bases). The specimen was CD8+ T cells from blood (PBMCs), collected 12 months after the transplant. This TCR derives from a human patient who received a combined kidney and bone marrow transplant. The graft donor may be the source of some T cells. The CDR3 bases are TGTGCCAGCAGCCGGCGGGCAGGGGCCTACAATGAGCAGTTCTTC. Encoded protein: CASSRRAGAYNEQFF. The variable domain in full, completed from reference TRBV5-6 and TRBJ2-1, reads DAGVTQSPTHLIKTRGQQVTLRCSPKSGHDTVSWYQQALGQGPQFIFQYYEEEERQRGNFPDRFSGHQFPNYSSELNVNALLLGDSALYLCASSRRAGAYNEQFFGPGTRLTVL.